This T cell receptor (beta chain) originates from a study of cytomegalovirus exposure and HLA in healthy donors. Study summary: Unique TCR beta sequences numbering fewer than 130 million came from around 180 million T cells in an earlier analysis.

Findings and limits, study-wide: An ancestry cluster, one associated with Asian ancestry, reportedly showed fewer N-insertions than the 666-donor mean in a later analysis.

The germline V and J ends were trimmed by 5 bases and 4 bases, with 14 bases remaining between them. This CDR3 region has 14 residues. Germline V lookup: CDR1 SGHTA, CDR2 FQGTGA. The sample holds one count of this clone. The antigen remains unidentified. PCR involved 60 Vbeta and 13 Jbeta primers. Assay used: immunoSEQ multiplex PCR; TCRdb lists only in-frame clones, some missing. The sample lists some 150,000 clones; roughly 79% were seen once. The chain is built from TRBV7-3 and TRBJ1-1, with D possibly being TRBD1 (6 bases). This receptor was taken from a male donor in good health and CMV-seronegative. Sequenced: PBMCs. CDR3 loop: CASSPRGRFTEAFF. CDR3 nucleotides: TGTGCCAGCAGCCCCAGGGGACGGTTCACTGAAGCTTTCTTT.